This TCR beta chain was captured in a study of blood T cell repertoires in COVID-19. Across the whole study: Acute-phase and convalescent COVID-19 samples originated in the United States, Italy and Spain. The analysed material was cDNA or gDNA that came from T cells, B-cell-depleted T cells, or PBMCs.

Using immunoSEQ multiplex PCR, the repertoire was profiled, and TCRdb retains in-frame clones only, with some absent. The repertoire consists of 84,000 or so clones, with roughly 80% occurring once and the leading ten covering 15% to 19%. V lost 4 bases and J lost 1, with 11 bases in between. Germline V gene sequence: CDR1 SGDLS, CDR2 YYNGEE. CDR3 length: 14 residues. The rearrangement joins TRBV9 to TRBJ1-1; D unclear. The sample consisted of peripheral blood. The sequence was obtained from a woman aged 80 or over with acute or convalescent COVID-19. CDR3 nucleotides: TGTGCCAGCAGCCTCGACACCTCGAACACTGAAGCTTTCTTT. Translation gives CASSLDTSNTEAFF.